This is a list of T cell receptor beta chains from one sample in a study of shared T cell receptors in the human thymus. This table comes from immunoSEQ multiplex PCR, and its TCRdb copy is limited to in-frame clones, with some not included. This table holds 500,000 to 850,000 clones, around 87% found once. The data also belong to a second study, concerning human thymus T cells.

The sequenced material came from thymocytes. The receptor source for this set is a boy younger than two with a congenital heart defect. Each CDR3 is given with its conserved first and last residue. D genes are given only for firm matches. Clone size is stated in some rows and not others, as once, few, many or a class when expanded.

size	V	D	J	length	DNA	CDR3
NA	TRBV6-5	NA	TRBJ2-7	15	TGTGCCAGCAGTTACTCCGAACGGGGGACCTACGAGCAGTACTTC	CASSYSERGTYEQYF
NA	TRBV6-6	NA	TRBJ2-3	14	TGTGCCAGCAGTCCCCAAGGGGCCACAGATACGCAGTATTTT	CASSPQGATDTQYF
NA	TRBV5-6	NA	TRBJ2-2	17	TGTGCCAGCAGCTTCGGGACACGGGCAGGGAACACCGGGGAGCTGTTTTTT	CASSFGTRAGNTGELFF
NA	TRBV13	TRBD1	TRBJ1-1	14	TGTGCCAGCAGCTCAAGACAGGGTGGCGCTGAAGCTTTCTTT	CASSSRQGGAEAFF
NA	TRBV5-6	TRBD2	TRBJ2-5	17	TGTGCCAGCAGCTTGTTGGTTGCGGGGGGGATCCAAGAGACCCAGTACTTC	CASSLLVAGGIQETQYF
NA	TRBV29-1	NA	TRBJ2-2	16	TGCAGCGTTGAACTCTGGGCCCCCCTTAGGACCGGGGAGCTGTTTTTT	CSVELWAPLRTGELFF
NA	TRBV7-6	NA	TRBJ1-5	12	TGTGCCAGCAGCTACCGGGAGGGGCCCCAGCATTTT	CASSYREGPQHF
few	TRBV14	TRBD2	TRBJ2-7	18	TGTGCCAGCAGCCACTCCGGACTAGCGGGAGGGCCGTACTACGAGCAGTACTTC	CASSHSGLAGGPYYEQYF
NA	TRBV7-9	TRBD2	TRBJ2-7	17	TGTGCCAGCAGCTTAGCCCTCTCCGGGAGGAACGGCTACGAGCAGTACTTC	CASSLALSGRNGYEQYF
NA	TRBV7-2	NA	TRBJ1-2	16	TGTGCCAGCAGCGAGACCAGACAGGCGGATTACTATGGCTACACCTTC	CASSETRQADYYGYTF
NA	TRBV4-1	NA	TRBJ2-5	13	TGCGCCAGCAGCCATCCGGGGGAAGAGACCCAGTACTTC	CASSHPGEETQYF
few	TRBV7-5	NA	TRBJ1-2	14	TGTGCCAGAAGCAAGGACAGCCGATTCTATGGCTACACCTTC	CARSKDSRFYGYTF
NA	TRBV27	TRBD2	TRBJ2-7	16	TGTGCCAGCTCGAGAGCCGGGCTAGCGGGGTCCTACGAGCAGTACTTC	CASSRAGLAGSYEQYF
NA	TRBV9	TRBD1	TRBJ1-1	15	TGTGCCAGCAGCCTCCGGGACAGAATGAACACTGAAGCTTTCTTT	CASSLRDRMNTEAFF